The 27 T cell receptor delta chains below come from one sample, sequenced in a study of γδ T cells in repeated Plasmodium falciparum infection. TCRdb re-called the multiplex PCR reads with CATT. The data contain tens of thousands of delta-chain clones, roughly 1.6% of them seen just once; the ten biggest clones take up over 7%. Vgamma9/Vdelta2+ and Vdelta2-negative gammadelta T cells were flow-sorted from PBMC for bulk sequencing. Sequenced sample: gamma-delta T cells from blood. The receptors were sampled from a pool of human donors (malaria-infected and uninfected, not separated).

This clone occurred many times. The protein TCRdb gives is from a much larger clone and does not agree with this DNA's translation at residue 8, likely a read error; the protein shown here comes from the DNA. This chain connects TRDV1 to TRDJ1; 13 bases are a match to TRDD3. The trim removed 5 bases at V and 2 bases at J, leaving 23 bases unmatched. The CDR3 is 22 residues long. The germline V gene encodes CDR1 TSWWSYY and CDR2 QGS. The CDR3 region has the DNA TGTGCTCTTGGGCTCCCATTAGACCGTAGTACTGGGGGATACGGTACTACCGATAAACTCATCTTT. Encoded protein: CALGLPLDRSTGGYGTTDKLIF.

This clone was recorded a few times. The TCRdb protein, from a much larger clone, departs from this DNA's translation at residue 4, likely by read error; the protein shown derives from the DNA. V is TRDV3 and J is TRDJ1, with 12 nucleotides matching TRDD3. Trimming took 3 bases from V and 6 from J; bases not matched to a gene: 29. Per the germline V gene, CDR1 is TVYSNPD and CDR2 is GDNSRS (reference sequence). CDR3 length: 21 amino acids. The CDR3 here is CAFRYFPTWSFWGIRDHKLIF. The CDR3 DNA is TGTGCCTTCCGATATTTTCCTACGTGGAGCTTCTGGGGGATACGGGACCATAAACTCATCTTT.

This clone was detected ten times or more. The sample contains more than one DNA sequence encoding this CDR3. The chain has TRDV2 and TRDJ1, with 8 bases lining up with TRDD3. J was trimmed by 0 bases and V by 1 base; bases with no gene match: 6. Looked up from germline, CDR1 is GEAIGNYY and CDR2 is EKD. This CDR3 is 16 amino acids long. The CDR3: CACDTLGDRYTDKLIF. CDR3 DNA: TGTGCCTGTGACACGCTGGGGGACCGGTACACCGATAAACTCATCTTT.

This clone was counted between two and nine times. TCRdb shows a much larger clone's protein in place of this DNA's translation, and the two differ at residue 5, likely through a read error; the protein shown is translated from the DNA. The V and J genes are TRDV1 and TRDJ1; 8 positions agree with TRDD3. CDR3 length: 17 residues. V lost 5 bases, J lost 9 bases, and 20 bases stayed unmatched. Germline lookup yields CDR1 TSWWSYY and CDR2 QGS. The CDR3 spells CALGNHSCYWGVRQLIF. The CDR3 DNA is TGTGCTCTTGGGAATCATTCTTGTTACTGGGGGGTCCGGCAACTCATCTTT.

Turning to this clone: A far larger clone lies a single base away; this is likely a read error. This sample includes further DNA sequences coding for the same CDR3. The V gene is TRDV3, the J gene TRDJ1, with 7 bases lining up with TRDD3. CDR1 and CDR2 (germline): TVYSNPD, GDNSRS (reference sequence). The CDR3 consists of 13 residues. The CDR3 nucleotides are TGCGCCCTACTGGGGACCTCCACCGATAAACTCATCTTT. Translated: CALLGTSTDKLIF.

This clone was picked up a small number of times. The rearrangement joins TRDV1 to TRDJ3, with TRDD3 matching 10 bases. TCRdb carries no J gene annotation; the J gene was assigned here by matching the DNA with germline. Trimming took 4 bases from V and 1 from J; bases not matched to a gene: 31. The CDR3 has 27 residues. CDR1 TSWWSYY and CDR2 QGS come from the germline V gene. The DNA for the CDR3 is TGTGCTCTTGGGGGAAAGGGTTCCTACCTTTCCGACTGGGGGATCCTCACCTCATCCTGGGACACCCGACAGATGTTTTTC. It translates to CALGGKGSYLSDWGILTSSWDTRQMFF.

Points on this clone: This DNA's translation differs at residue 13 from TCRdb's protein, which comes from a much larger clone; a read error is likely, and the protein shown is translated from the DNA. The chain is built from TRDV1 and TRDJ3, with 12 bases lining up with TRDD3. The J gene, not given by TCRdb, was assigned here from a germline match of the nucleotide sequence. This CDR3 is 23 amino acids long. The V segment lost 2 bases and the J segment 0 bases; nucleotides outside the gene matches: 14. CDR1 and CDR2 (germline): TSWWSYY, QGS. The CDR3 here is CALGESANDWGILSSWDTRQMFF. The CDR3 DNA reads as TGTGCTCTTGGGGAATCGGCGAACGACTGGGGGATACTGAGCTCCTGGGACACCCGACAGATGTTTTTC.

This rearrangement joins TRDV2 to TRDJ1; TRDD3 matches at 8 bases. TCRdb offers no J gene call, so here the DNA was matched to germline to obtain one. V was pared by 1 base and J by 0 bases, with 9 bases of the junction left unmatched. This CDR3 is 17 amino acids long. Germline V gives CDR1 GEAIGNYY, CDR2 EKD. The CDR3 DNA reads TGTGCCTGTGACACTCTACTGGGGGGCGACTACACCGATAAACTCATCTTT. Translation: CACDTLLGGDYTDKLIF.

Remarks on this clone: One base separates it from a far larger clone, so it is likely a read error. Other DNA sequences in the same sample also yield this CDR3. This chain uses TRDV1 with TRDJ1; tentative D call: TRDD2 (5 bases). This CDR3 is 20 amino acids long. Germline CDR1 is TSWWSYY and CDR2 is QGS. The CDR3 region has the DNA TGTGCTCTTGGGGGGCCCAAAGGCTCTTCCCCCTTAACTGACACCGATGAACTCATCTTT. Its translation is CALGGPKGSSPLTDTDELIF.

A note on this clone: TCRdb pairs this DNA with a much larger clone's protein that differs at residue 13, likely a read error; the protein shown was translated from the DNA. CDR3 sequence (DNA): TGTGCCTGGGGATTCTCGTACTGGGGGATACTCGATGAACTCATCTTT. This translates into CAWGFSYWGILDELIF. J is TRDJ1 and V is TRDV2, with 12 bases aligning to TRDD3. The J gene, not given by TCRdb, was assigned here from a germline match of the nucleotide sequence. Germline V CDR1 and CDR2: GEAIGNYY, EKD. CDR3 length: 16 residues.

This clone was counted at least ten times. The chain carries TRDV1 and TRDJ1, with 9 bases lining up with TRDD3. CDR1 is TSWWSYY and CDR2 is QGS in the germline V gene. J lost 0 bases, V lost 2 bases, and 31 bases had no gene match. This CDR3 spans 25 amino acids. CDR3 bases: TGTGCTCTTGGGGAAAGGGTTCTGGGTTTCTGTCCTCCCGTACTGGGGGACCCCTACACCGATAAACTCATCTTT. Translated: CALGERVLGFCPPVLGDPYTDKLIF.

This clone appeared a few times. A read error likely explains why the TCRdb protein, taken from a much larger clone, differs from this DNA's translation at residue 19; the protein shown is translated from the DNA. Other nucleotide sequences from this sample produce the same CDR3. The chain couples TRDV1 to TRDJ1; 13 bases map to TRDD3. The CDR3 contains 23 residues. Germline V gene sequence: CDR1 TSWWSYY, CDR2 QGS. CDR3 in amino acids: CALGARFPKLYWGIRTETGKLIF. The CDR3 bases are TGTGCCCTTGGGGCTCGATTCCCAAAATTATACTGGGGGATACGCACCGAAACCGGTAAACTCATCTTT.

A note on this clone: Just one base apart from a much larger clone, this may be a read error. This same CDR3 is encoded by further DNA sequences in the sample. This chain joins TRDV2 and TRDJ1, with 8 bases that match TRDD3. No J segment appears in TCRdb, so it was assigned here by matching the sequence to germline. The CDR3 sequence is 17 residues long. Trimming removed 0 bases from V and 0 bases from J; junction bases left unmatched: 8. Looked up from germline, CDR1 is GEAIGNYY and CDR2 is EKD. CDR3 in DNA: TGTGCCTGTGACACCCTCAGCCGACTGGGGGACACCGATAAACTCATCTTT. Translating it yields CACDTLSRLGDTDKLIF.

This clone occurred many times. The rearrangement links TRDV1 to TRDJ1; 11 nucleotides match TRDD3. The CDR3 covers 21 residues. Germline V gene data show CDR1 as TSWWSYY and CDR2 as QGS. The J segment lost 7 bases and the V segment lost 5 bases, leaving 27 bases of the junction unmatched. CDR3 in amino acids: CALGKGAPSYRLVGGYVKLIF. CDR3 coding DNA: TGTGCTCTTGGGAAGGGGGCCCCATCCTACCGGCTCGTTGGGGGATACGTTAAACTCATCTTT.

This clone was observed a few times. A far larger clone is only one base removed, so a read error is likely. Other DNA sequences in the same sample also yield this CDR3. J gene calling gave no result, while the V gene is TRDV2; the D call of TRDD3 is as the table states it, not checked on the DNA. The CDR3 runs 16 residues. Germline V CDR1 and CDR2: GEAIGNYY, EKD. The CDR3 sequence is CACDTVGLEASDKLIF. The CDR3 nucleotides read TGTGCCTGTGACACCGTCGGCCTAGAGGCTTCCGATAAGCTCATCTTT.

This clone was counted between two and nine times. A read error likely explains why the TCRdb protein, taken from a much larger clone, differs from this DNA's translation at residue 12; the protein shown is translated from the DNA. The rearrangement links TRDV1 to TRDJ1; 11 bases agree with TRDD3. Germline V lookup: CDR1 TSWWSYY, CDR2 QGS. The ends lost 4 bases at V and 8 bases at J; junction bases unmatched: 12. The CDR3 loop spans 16 amino acids. Here the CDR3 DNA reads TGTGCTCTTGGGGCCGGCCTGGGGGATACATTCGACAAACTCATCTTT. Protein product: CALGAGLGDTFDKLIF.

In regard to this clone: A read error is likely here: a far larger clone is one base away. This CDR3 is also generated by other DNA sequences in the sample. The rearrangement uses TRDV1 and TRDJ1, with 8 bases fitting TRDD3. Germline assignment: CDR1 TSWWSYY and CDR2 QGS. CDR3 length: 21 residues. V shed 1 base and J 0 bases; nucleotides not matched to a gene: 19. The CDR3, as DNA: TGTGCTCTTGGGGAACGGCCCTTTTTCCCGCTTTTACTGGGGGACACCGATAAACTCATCTTT. Residues: CALGERPFFPLLLGDTDKLIF.

As regards this clone: This DNA's translation differs at residue 15 from TCRdb's protein, which comes from a much larger clone; a read error is likely, and the protein shown is translated from the DNA. The J gene is uncalled and the V gene is TRDV2; whether TRDD3, the table's D call, matches the DNA was not checked. The CDR3 contains 16 residues. Germline CDR1 is GEAIGNYY and CDR2 is EKD. In nucleotides, the CDR3 is TGTGCCTGTGACACCGTGCATTTGGGGGATACCGATAAACTCACCTTT. Amino acid sequence: CACDTVHLGDTDKLTF.

This clone was picked up many times. A far larger clone is one nucleotide away, so this likely arose from a read error. V and J are TRDV1 and TRDJ1; the match to TRDD3 covers 8 bases. The CDR3 length is 21 residues. Germline CDR1 is TSWWSYY and CDR2 is QGS. CDR3 DNA sequence: TGTGCTCTTGGGGAACATATGGCGGCCTACTGGGGGGCCCGGTGGACCGATAAACCCATCTTT. It codes for CALGEHMAAYWGARWTDKPIF.

This clone was counted many times. Since a much larger clone is just one base distant, this may be a read error. The rearrangement joins TRDV1 to TRDJ1, with 12 bases that match TRDD3. This CDR3 region has 28 residues. Germline V gene data show CDR1 as TSWWSYY and CDR2 as QGS. The V gene end was trimmed by 0 bases and the J gene end by 1 base; junction bases not matched to a gene: 36. The CDR3, as DNA: TGTGCTCTTGGGGAACTAGTCTCAAATGGCCTCGCCTCGGACACTGGGGGATACCCCCTTTGGACCACCGATAAACTCATCTTT. As protein: CALGELVSNGLASDTGGYPLWTTDKLIF.

On this clone itself: This DNA's translation differs at residue 6 from TCRdb's protein, which comes from a much larger clone; a read error is likely, and the protein shown is translated from the DNA. The CDR3 sequence: CALGEPANDWGIPSSWDTRQMFF. The CDR3, as DNA: TGTGCTCTTGGGGAACCGGCGAACGACTGGGGGATACCGAGCTCCTGGGACACCCGACAGATGTTTTTC. The chain couples TRDV1 to TRDJ3, with 12 positions matching TRDD3. The J gene was missing in TCRdb and was found by matching the end of the DNA to germline. Germline V gene lookup returns CDR1 TSWWSYY and CDR2 QGS. The J segment lost 0 bases and the V segment lost 1 base, leaving 13 bases of the junction unmatched. The CDR3 consists of 23 residues.

Remarks on this clone: Translating this DNA gives a protein that differs at residue 8 from the TCRdb one, which belongs to a much larger clone; a read error is likely, and the protein shown is this translation. J is TRDJ1 and V is TRDV1; 7 positions agree with TRDD2. TCRdb carries no J gene annotation; the J gene was assigned here by matching the DNA with germline. CDR1 is TSWWSYY and CDR2 is QGS in the germline V gene. J lost 1 base, V lost 3 bases, and 35 bases had no gene match. The CDR3 runs 25 residues. The CDR3 coding sequence is TGTGCTCTTGGGGACTTAAGGACCATTCCTACGAGAATGGGGAGGGCTTATAACTCCACCGATAAACTCATCTTT. Protein sequence: CALGDLRTIPTRMGRAYNSTDKLIF.

There are a few counts of this clone. Translating this DNA gives a protein that differs at residue 6 from the TCRdb one, which belongs to a much larger clone; a read error is likely, and the protein shown is this translation. The chain uses TRDV2 and TRDJ1, with D maybe TRDD3 (5 bases). Assignment of the J gene here rests on matching the DNA to germline, because TCRdb gives none. The CDR3 consists of 15 residues. V was clipped by 4 bases and J by 9 bases, with 23 bases between them. Germline V gene lookup returns CDR1 GEAIGNYY and CDR2 EKD. CDR3 residues: CACDLPGGPVSELIF. The DNA for the CDR3 is TGTGCCTGTGATCTACCGGGGGGGCCGGTGTCGGAACTCATCTTT.

In the case of this clone: TCRdb's entry gives the protein of a much larger clone, which mismatches this DNA's translation at residue 5, likely from a read error; the protein reported here is translated from the DNA. The V gene is TRDV1; the J gene was not called; the table's D call TRDD3 went unverified against the DNA. The CDR3 has 23 amino acids. Per the germline V gene, CDR1 is TSWWSYY and CDR2 is QGS. DNA of the CDR3: TGTGCTCTTGGGGGCCGGCCTTCCTTCTACGTACTAGTTTCCTTACTGTACACCGATAAACTAATCTTT. This translates into CALGGRPSFYVLVSLLYTDKLIF.

This clone was seen a handful of times. TCRdb records a much larger clone's protein for this DNA, with a difference at residues 3 and 14 that likely arises from a read error; the protein given is the translation of the DNA. The rearrangement joins TRDV2 to TRDJ1; 12 bases align to TRDD3. CDR3 size: 19 residues. In germline, CDR1 is GEAIGNYY, CDR2 EKD. The DNA for the CDR3 is TGTGCCTGGGACACTCTACGACTGGGGGATACAGGTCACGCCGATAAACTCATCTTT. It yields the protein CAWDTLRLGDTGHADKLIF.

At least ten counts were recorded for this clone. It is likely a read error: a sequence one base away is far more abundant. This sample also contains other DNA sequences that code for the same CDR3. The chain couples TRDV2 to TRDJ1; D is undetermined. Germline matching of the DNA provided the J gene here, since TCRdb leaves it blank. CDR1 GEAIGNYY and CDR2 EKD come from the germline V gene. The CDR3 spans 18 residues. The CDR3 spells CACDTKYYQPMYTDKLIF. Written as DNA, the CDR3 is TGTGCCTGCGACACGAAGTACTACCAGCCGATGTACACCGATAAACTCATCTTT.

This clone was detected ten times or more. TCRdb attributes to this sequence the protein of a much larger clone, which differs from the DNA translation at residue 3; a read error is likely, and the protein displayed is translated from the DNA. The chain joins TRDV1 to TRDJ1; D may correspond to TRDD1 or TRDD3 (5 bases each). Germline V gene lookup returns CDR1 TSWWSYY and CDR2 QGS. This CDR3 contains 18 residues. As DNA, the CDR3 is TGTGCTATTGGGGAAATTGCTCAAGTCGTCCCCCACACCGATAAACTCATCTTT. It yields the protein CAIGEIAQVVPHTDKLIF.